The T cell receptor (beta chain) under discussion was sequenced for a study of blood T cells in healthy people across ages (dated by TCRdb to between 2014 and 2017). Regarding the complete study: In model experiments, template switching captured roughly one uniquely barcoded TCR beta cDNA molecule for every two T cells. To avoid experimental bias, donors of different ages were spread randomly across the sequencing lanes. Age-related changes in TCR beta repertoire diversity were measured in the study by deep sequencing normalized with unique cDNA molecular identifiers. Four age groups were formed from the donors: young (average approximately 17 years), middle-aged (around 41), aged (62) and long-lived (less than 85). Two additional independent replicas of 1 million unique cDNA reads from the same blood draw were analyzed for two donors (one aged 18 to 29 and one aged 80 or older). Paper-wide results and their limitations: Estimates of total diversity from one million sequenced T cells were regarded as lower bounds and underestimates. Compared with the aged group, more naive CD4+ T cells, fewer expanded clones and increased TCR diversity were shown by the long-lived group, suggesting age selection. Because donor CMV infection status was unknown, age-related changes in expanded clonotypes were potentially confounded. Observed TCR beta diversity per million T cells fell roughly linearly with age, and a significant reduction was already apparent by age around 40. The percentage of naive T cells measured by flow cytometry correlated strongly with observed TCR beta diversity. Because profiling used bulk unsorted PBMCs, naive and antigen-experienced compartments could not be compared conclusively.

Concerning this clonotype: Its target antigen remains unknown. Base qualities are not recorded, but no much larger clone differs from it by a single base.

From a lookup of the germline V gene, CDR1 and CDR2 are SGHDN and FVKESK. Its CDR3 holds 17 amino acids, cysteine through phenylalanine. The CDR3 DNA has 51 bases and is translated from base 1. Germline trimming amounts to 4 bases on V and 0 bases on J, with 10 as the count of junction bases outside the gene matches. Library preparation was by 5' RACE. For sequencing, an Illumina HiSeq 2500 was employed. A second PCR of roughly 7 to 12 cycles was performed with a sample-barcoded 5' primer and a J-beta primer mix. A unique molecular identifier was introduced onto each TCR beta cDNA molecule by a template-switch 5' adaptor carrying 12 random nucleotides. At least 2.5 million CDR3-containing paired-end reads were obtained from each sample. First-strand cDNA was synthesized from all RNA with the Mint cDNA synthesis kit, primed by a TRBC-specific oligonucleotide. Following uracil-DNA glycosylase treatment, all cDNA underwent a first 18-cycle PCR with the universal primers M1SS and BC2_uni_R. The paper's data handling went like this. Normalization of each sample was performed by random selection of 1 million high-quality reads, each carrying a distinct molecular identifier. Reads with shared molecular identifiers were discarded instead of being binned into consensus sequences. MiTCR, run with a Q25 quality threshold and the strictest error-elimination algorithm, handled CDR3 identification, clonotype clustering and error correction. Lower-bound total TCR beta diversity was estimated with a nonparametric unseen species model using Euler transformation. TCRdb redid the processing of the public reads, applying fastp at Q25 and MiXCR, and retained in-frame beta chains. Records with the same CDR3 protein are collapsed into one entry carrying the most frequent genes and DNA. It is TCRdb's table, rather than the study itself, that gives the V and J calls and clone size. The table for this sample lists around 870,000 distinct CDR3 sequences; roughly 26% of them were counted only once. Around a sixth of the sample lies in the top ten.

Systemically healthy Caucasian individuals from Russia, 35 to 50 in total and aged roughly 6 to 90 years, were included as donors. Each donor gave roughly 9 milliliters of peripheral blood, drawn into EDTA-treated Vacutainer tubes. Ficoll-Paque density-gradient centrifugation was used to isolate PBMCs, with at least 7 million per sample. Trizol reagent was used to extract total RNA from PBMCs, with at least 6 micrograms per sample. For every donor, flow cytometry on a PBMC aliquot measured the percentage of naive CD45RAhigh/CD27high T cells. The sample taken for sequencing was blood. Here the chain combines TRBV14 and TRBJ1-1; the central 8 bases match TRBD1. The TCR was taken from a woman aged 80 or over in good health. The bases read TGTGCCAGCAGCCTCGGACAGGGCTTTTTCCTGAACACTGAAGCTTTCTTT. It is translated as CASSLGQGFFLNTEAFF.